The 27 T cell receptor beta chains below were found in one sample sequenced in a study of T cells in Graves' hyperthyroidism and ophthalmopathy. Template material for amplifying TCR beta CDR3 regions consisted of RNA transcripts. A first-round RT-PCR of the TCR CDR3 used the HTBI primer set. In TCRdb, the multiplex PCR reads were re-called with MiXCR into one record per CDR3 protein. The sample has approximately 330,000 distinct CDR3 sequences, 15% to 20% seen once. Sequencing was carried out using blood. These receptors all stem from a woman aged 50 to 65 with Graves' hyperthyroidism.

The CDR3 sequence is CASRPEGGNQPQHF. The CDR3 DNA sequence: TGTGCCAGCAGGCCTGAAGGGGGCAATCAGCCCCAGCATTTT. The rearrangement joins TRBV12-3 or TRBV12-4 to TRBJ1-5, with D possibly being TRBD1 (5 bases). CDR3 size: 14 residues. Trimming pared 6 bases from V and 2 bases from J, leaving 11 bases between.

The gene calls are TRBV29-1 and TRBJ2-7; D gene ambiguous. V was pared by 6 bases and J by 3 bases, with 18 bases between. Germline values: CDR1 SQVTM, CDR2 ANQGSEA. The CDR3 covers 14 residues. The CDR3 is CSVVRGWEDYEQYF. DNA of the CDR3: TGCAGCGTAGTACGTGGGTGGGAAGACTACGAGCAGTACTTC.

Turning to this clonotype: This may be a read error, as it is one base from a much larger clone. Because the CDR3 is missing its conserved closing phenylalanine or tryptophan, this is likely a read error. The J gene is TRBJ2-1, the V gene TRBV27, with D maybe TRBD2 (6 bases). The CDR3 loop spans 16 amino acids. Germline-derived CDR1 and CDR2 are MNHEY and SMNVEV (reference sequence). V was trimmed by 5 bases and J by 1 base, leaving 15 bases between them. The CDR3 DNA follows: TGTGCCAGCAGTAATAGGAGGGCAGTTTCCTACAATGAGCAGTTCGTC. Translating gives CASSNRRAVSYNEQFV.

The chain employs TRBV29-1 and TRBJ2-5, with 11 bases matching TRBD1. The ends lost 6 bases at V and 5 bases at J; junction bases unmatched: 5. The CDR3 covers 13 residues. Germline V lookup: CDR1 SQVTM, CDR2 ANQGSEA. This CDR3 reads CSVGQGVRETQYF. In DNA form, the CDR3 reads TGCAGCGTGGGACAGGGGGTAAGGGAGACCCAGTACTTC.

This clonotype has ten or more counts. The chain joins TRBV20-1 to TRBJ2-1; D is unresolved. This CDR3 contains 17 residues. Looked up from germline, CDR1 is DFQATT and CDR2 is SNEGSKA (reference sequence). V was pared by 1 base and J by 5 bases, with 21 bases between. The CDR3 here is CSARVPAYSGDNNEQFF. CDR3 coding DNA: TGCAGTGCTAGAGTGCCCGCGTACTCTGGGGATAACAATGAGCAGTTCTTC.

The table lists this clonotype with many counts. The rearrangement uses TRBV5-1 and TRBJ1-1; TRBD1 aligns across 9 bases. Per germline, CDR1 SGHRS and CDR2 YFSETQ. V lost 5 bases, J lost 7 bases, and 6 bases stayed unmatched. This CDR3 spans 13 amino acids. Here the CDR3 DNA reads TGCGCCAGCAGAGGGACAGGGCGAGATGAAGCTTTCTTT. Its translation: CASRGTGRDEAFF.

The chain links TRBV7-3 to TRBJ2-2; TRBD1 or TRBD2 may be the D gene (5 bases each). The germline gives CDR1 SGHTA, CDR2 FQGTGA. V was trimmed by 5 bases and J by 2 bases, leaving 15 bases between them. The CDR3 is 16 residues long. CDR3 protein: CASSHGAGKNTGELFF. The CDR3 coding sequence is TGTGCCAGCAGCCACGGGGCAGGGAAAAACACCGGGGAGCTGTTTTTT.

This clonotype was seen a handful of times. This CDR3 reads CASSWGTSGGSNTGELFF. CDR3 DNA sequence: TGTGCCAGCAGCTGGGGAACTAGCGGGGGTTCGAACACCGGGGAGCTGTTTTTT. This sequence joins TRBV11-2 and TRBJ2-2, with 11 positions matching TRBD2. There are 18 residues in the CDR3. The ends lost 4 bases at V and 0 bases at J; junction bases unmatched: 7. Germline lookup yields CDR1 SGHAT and CDR2 FQNNGV. Together with reference TRBV11-2 and TRBJ2-2, the CDR3 gives the full variable domain: EAGVAQSPRYKIIEKRQSVAFWCNPISGHATLYWYQQILGQGPKLLIQFQNNGVVDDSQLPKDRFSAERLKGVDSTLKIQPAKLEDSAVYLCASSWGTSGGSNTGELFFGEGSRLTVL.

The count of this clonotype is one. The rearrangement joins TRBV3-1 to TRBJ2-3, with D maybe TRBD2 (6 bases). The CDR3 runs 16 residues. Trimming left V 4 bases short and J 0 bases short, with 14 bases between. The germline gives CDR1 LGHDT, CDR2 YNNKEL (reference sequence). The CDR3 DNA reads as TGTGCCAGCAGCCCCCATCTAGGGACTAGCACAGATACGCAGTATTTT. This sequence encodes CASSPHLGTSTDTQYF.

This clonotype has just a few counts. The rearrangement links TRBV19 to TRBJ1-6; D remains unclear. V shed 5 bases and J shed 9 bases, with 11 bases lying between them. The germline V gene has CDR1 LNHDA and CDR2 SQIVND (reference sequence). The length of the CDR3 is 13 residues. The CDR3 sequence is CASSENFGSPLHF. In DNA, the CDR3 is TGTGCCAGTAGTGAAAACTTCGGTTCACCCCTCCACTTT.

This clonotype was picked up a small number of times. The CDR3 reads CAISPSDRGYQETQYF. CDR3 DNA: TGTGCCATCAGTCCTTCGGACAGGGGATACCAAGAGACCCAGTACTTC. The rearrangement links TRBV10-3 to TRBJ2-5, with 9 bases fitting TRBD1. CDR1 and CDR2 (germline): ENHRY, SYGVKD. V lost 5 bases, J lost 0 bases, and 7 bases stayed unmatched. The CDR3 consists of 16 residues.

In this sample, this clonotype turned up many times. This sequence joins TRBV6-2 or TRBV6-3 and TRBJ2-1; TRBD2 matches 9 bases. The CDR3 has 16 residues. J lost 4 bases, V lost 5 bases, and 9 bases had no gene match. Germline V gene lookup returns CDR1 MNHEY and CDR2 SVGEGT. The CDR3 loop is CASSRPGAGGYNEQFF. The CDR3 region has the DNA TGTGCCAGCAGTCGTCCAGGAGCGGGGGGTTACAATGAGCAGTTCTTC.

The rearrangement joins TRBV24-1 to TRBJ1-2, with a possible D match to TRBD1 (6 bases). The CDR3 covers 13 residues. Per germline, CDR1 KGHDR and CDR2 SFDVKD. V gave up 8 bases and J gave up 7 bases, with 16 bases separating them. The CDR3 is CATTAGAGLGYTF. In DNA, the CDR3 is TGTGCCACCACAGCAGGGGCAGGGCTTGGCTACACCTTC.

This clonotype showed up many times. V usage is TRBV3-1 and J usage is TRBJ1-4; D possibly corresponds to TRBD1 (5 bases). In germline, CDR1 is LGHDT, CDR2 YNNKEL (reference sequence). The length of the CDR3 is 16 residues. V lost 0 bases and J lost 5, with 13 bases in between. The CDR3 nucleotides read TGTGCCAGCAGCCAAGATCTGGGACGCAGAAATGAAAAACTGTTTTTT. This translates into CASSQDLGRRNEKLFF.

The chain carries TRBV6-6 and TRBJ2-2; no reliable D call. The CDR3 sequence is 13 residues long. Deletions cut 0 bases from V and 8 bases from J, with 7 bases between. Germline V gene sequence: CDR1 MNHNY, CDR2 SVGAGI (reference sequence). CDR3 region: CASSYSWSGELFF. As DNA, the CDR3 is TGTGCCAGCAGTTACTCGTGGTCGGGGGAGCTGTTTTTT.

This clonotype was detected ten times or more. CDR3: CASSEHSMNTEAFF. For the CDR3, the DNA is TGTGCCAGCAGTGAACACAGCATGAACACTGAAGCTTTCTTT. The chain couples TRBV2 to TRBJ1-1; no clear D. V was pared by 2 bases and J by 0 bases, with 7 bases between. This CDR3 spans 14 amino acids. The germline CDR1 and CDR2 sequences are SNHLY and FYNNEI.

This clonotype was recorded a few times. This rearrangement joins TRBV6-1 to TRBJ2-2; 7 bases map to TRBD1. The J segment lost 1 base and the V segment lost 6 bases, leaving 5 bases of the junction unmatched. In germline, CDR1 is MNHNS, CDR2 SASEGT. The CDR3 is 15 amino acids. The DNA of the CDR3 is TGTGCCAGCAGAGAGGGACAGAAGAACACCGGGGAGCTGTTTTTT. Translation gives CASREGQKNTGELFF.

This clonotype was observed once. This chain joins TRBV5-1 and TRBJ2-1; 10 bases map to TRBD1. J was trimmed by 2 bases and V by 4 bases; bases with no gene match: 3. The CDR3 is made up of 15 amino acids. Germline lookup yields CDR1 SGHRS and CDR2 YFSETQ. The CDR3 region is CASSGGTGAYNEQFF. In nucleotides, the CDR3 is TGCGCCAGCAGCGGAGGGACAGGGGCCTACAATGAGCAGTTCTTC.

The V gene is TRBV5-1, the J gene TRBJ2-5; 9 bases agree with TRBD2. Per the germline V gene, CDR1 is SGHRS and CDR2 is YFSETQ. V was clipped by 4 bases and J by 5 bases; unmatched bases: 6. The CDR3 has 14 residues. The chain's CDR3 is CASSEGSGRETQYF. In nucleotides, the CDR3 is TGCGCCAGCAGCGAAGGGAGCGGGAGGGAGACCCAGTACTTC. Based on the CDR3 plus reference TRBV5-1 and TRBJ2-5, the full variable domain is KAGVTQTPRYLIKTRGQQVTLSCSPISGHRSVSWYQQTPGQGLQFLFEYFSETQRNKGNFPGRFSGRQFSNSRSEMNVSTLELGDSALYLCASSEGSGRETQYFGPGTRLLVL.

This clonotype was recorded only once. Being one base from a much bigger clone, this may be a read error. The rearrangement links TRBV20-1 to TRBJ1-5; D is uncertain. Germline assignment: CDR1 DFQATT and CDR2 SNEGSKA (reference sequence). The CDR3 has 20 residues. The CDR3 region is CSARDAGRERVRIGNQPKHF. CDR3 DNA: TGCAGTGCTAGAGACGCGGGGAGGGAGCGTGTACGCATAGGCAATCAGCCCAAGCATTTT.

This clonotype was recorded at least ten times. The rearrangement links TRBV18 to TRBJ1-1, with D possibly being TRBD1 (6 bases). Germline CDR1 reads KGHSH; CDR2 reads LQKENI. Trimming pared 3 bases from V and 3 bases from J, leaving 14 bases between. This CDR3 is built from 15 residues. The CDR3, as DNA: TGTGCCAGCTCACCCCCGGGGGCAGGGGACACTGAAGCTTTCTTT. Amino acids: CASSPPGAGDTEAFF.

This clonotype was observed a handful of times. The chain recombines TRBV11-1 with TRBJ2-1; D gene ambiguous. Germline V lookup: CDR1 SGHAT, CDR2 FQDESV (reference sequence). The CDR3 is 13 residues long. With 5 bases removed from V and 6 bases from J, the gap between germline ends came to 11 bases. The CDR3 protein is CASSLHLGNEQFF. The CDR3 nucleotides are TGTGCCAGCAGCCTTCATCTAGGCAATGAGCAGTTCTTC. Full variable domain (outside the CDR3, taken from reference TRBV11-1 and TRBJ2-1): EAEVAQSPRYKITEKSQAVAFWCDPISGHATLYWYRQILGQGPELLVQFQDESVVDDSQLPKDRFSAERLKGVDSTLKIQPAELGDSAMYLCASSLHLGNEQFFGPGTRLTVL.

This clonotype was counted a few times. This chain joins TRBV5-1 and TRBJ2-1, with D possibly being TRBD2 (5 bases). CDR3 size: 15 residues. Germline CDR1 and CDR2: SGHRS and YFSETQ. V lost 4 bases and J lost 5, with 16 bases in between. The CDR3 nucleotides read TGCGCCAGCAGCCCCATAGGACCCGGGAACAATGAGCAGTTCTTC. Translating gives CASSPIGPGNNEQFF.

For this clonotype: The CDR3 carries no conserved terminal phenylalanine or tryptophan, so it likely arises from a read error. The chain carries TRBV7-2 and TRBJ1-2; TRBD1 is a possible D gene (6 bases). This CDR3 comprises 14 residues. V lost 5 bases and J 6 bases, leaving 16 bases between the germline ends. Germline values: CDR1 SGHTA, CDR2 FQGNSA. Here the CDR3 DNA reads TGTGCCAGCAGCCTAGGAGGGGGAGTGGATGGCTACACCCTC. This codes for CASSLGGGVDGYTL.

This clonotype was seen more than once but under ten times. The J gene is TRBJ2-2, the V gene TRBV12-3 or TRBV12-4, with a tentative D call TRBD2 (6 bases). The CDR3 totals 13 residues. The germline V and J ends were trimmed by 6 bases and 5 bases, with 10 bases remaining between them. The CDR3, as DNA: TGTGCCAGCAGAATGCTAGCGACCGGGGAGCTGTTTTTT. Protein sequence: CASRMLATGELFF.

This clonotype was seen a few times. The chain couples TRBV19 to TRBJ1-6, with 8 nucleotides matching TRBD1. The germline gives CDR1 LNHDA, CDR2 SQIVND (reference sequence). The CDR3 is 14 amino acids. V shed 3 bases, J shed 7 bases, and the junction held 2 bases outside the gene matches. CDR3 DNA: TGTGCCAGTAGTATGGACAGGGAGAATTCACCCCTCCACTTT. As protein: CASSMDRENSPLHF.

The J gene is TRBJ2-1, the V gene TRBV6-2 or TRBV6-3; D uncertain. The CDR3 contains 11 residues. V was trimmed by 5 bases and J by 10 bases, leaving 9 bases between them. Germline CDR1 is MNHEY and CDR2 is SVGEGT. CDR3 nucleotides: TGTGCCAGCAGTATCGTTAGAGAGCAGTTCTTC. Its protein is CASSIVREQFF.